The T cell receptor (beta chain) under discussion was sequenced for a study of T cells in Graves' hyperthyroidism and ophthalmopathy. General study findings and limits: Ophthalmopathy, which appeared later, was predicted by the model a median about 6.8 months before onset.

This clonotype was counted at least ten times. Its target is not known. V was shortened by 4 bases and J by 10 bases, with 15 bases between the two germline ends. The CDR3 has 13 residues. From germline, CDR1 is MNHEY and CDR2 SMNVEV (reference sequence). RNA transcripts yielded amplified TCR beta CDR3 regions. The HTBI primer set was used in a first-round RT-PCR of the TCR CDR3. TCRdb reprocessed the multiplex PCR reads with MiXCR, giving one entry per CDR3 protein. The sample lists 45,000 to 75,000 distinct CDR3 sequences, about 50% occurring once. The sequence was obtained from a woman aged 30 to 39 with Graves' ophthalmopathy. This chain uses TRBV27 with TRBJ2-3; no reliable D call. The sequenced sample consisted of blood. CDR3 sequence (DNA): TGTGCCAGCAGTTCACGATTCCGGGCGCCGCAGTATTTT. Translating it yields CASSSRFRAPQYF.